This T cell receptor beta chain derives from a study of long-term antiretroviral therapy in people with HIV. Whole-study context: By about a decade, the earliest samples predate the 2015 immediate-ART recommendation.

Researchers report immunoSEQ v3.0 was run at survey level. Repertoires were generated with immunoSEQ multiplex PCR, while TCRdb's copy carries only in-frame clones and drops some. The profile shows tens of thousands of clones, around nine tenths of them singletons. This CDR3 spans 14 amino acids. V lost 0 bases and J lost 3; bases outside the gene matches: 1. Per germline, CDR1 GTSNPN and CDR2 SVGIG (reference sequence). The chain combines TRBV30 with TRBJ2-3, with 9 bases matching TRBD1. The source is a man aged 45 to 65 with HIV. The sequences come from unsorted PBMCs, collected approximately 5 years before starting antiretroviral therapy. The DNA of the CDR3 is TGTGCCTGGAGTGTGGGACAGGGAACAGATACGCAGTATTTT. Translated: CAWSVGQGTDTQYF.